The 30 T cell receptor beta chains in this list originate from one sample, sequenced in a study of blood T cell repertoires in COVID-19. Sequenced by immunoSEQ multiplex PCR; TCRdb stores in-frame clones only, minus some. The sample has about 260,000 clones; around 89% are singletons. The sequencing input was PBMCs or T cells enriched from blood (not recorded which). These receptors originate from a man in his fifties or sixties who had been exposed to COVID-19.

The V and J genes are TRBV18 and TRBJ1-2; D might be TRBD1 (5 bases). The CDR3 consists of 15 residues. The V gene's germline CDR1 is KGHSH and CDR2 LQKENI. The V end lost 4 bases, the J end lost 4 bases, and 16 bases lay between the germline ends. The CDR3 is CASSLTTGPLYGYTF. CDR3 bases: TGTGCCAGCTCACTAACTACAGGACCCCTCTATGGCTACACCTTC.

The chain employs TRBV5-1 and TRBJ2-2, with 12 bases that match TRBD1. J was trimmed by 7 bases and V by 3 bases; bases with no gene match: 10. The CDR3 contains 17 residues. Germline V gene lookup returns CDR1 SGHRS and CDR2 YFSETQ. For the CDR3, the DNA is TGCGCCAGCAGCTCGACGCCGGGACAGGGGGCCGTCGGGGAGCTGTTTTTT. Its translation: CASSSTPGQGAVGELFF.

The chain recombines TRBV24-1 with TRBJ1-5; 12 bases fit TRBD1. V trimming: 5 bases; J trimming: 5 bases; junction bases outside the gene matches: 6. The CDR3 length is 16 residues. The germline V gene encodes CDR1 KGHDR and CDR2 SFDVKD. The CDR3 coding sequence is TGTGCCACCAGTGGTTCCGGGACAGGGGGCTATCAGCCCCAGCATTTT. This sequence encodes CATSGSGTGGYQPQHF.

The chain couples TRBV7-3 to TRBJ2-1; the match to TRBD2 covers 11 bases. Per the germline V gene, CDR1 is SGHTA and CDR2 is FQGTGA. J lost 2 bases, V lost 5 bases, and 5 bases had no gene match. The CDR3 spans 16 residues. CDR3 nucleotides: TGTGCCAGCAGCCCTAGCGGGGGGACCACCTACAATGAGCAGTTCTTC. Protein sequence: CASSPSGGTTYNEQFF. The full variable domain, its missing parts supplied by reference TRBV7-3 and TRBJ2-1, is GAGVSQTPSNKVTEKGKYVELRCDPISGHTALYWYRQSLGQGPEFLIYFQGTGAADDSGLPNDRFFAVRPEGSVSTLKIQRTERGDSAVYLCASSPSGGTTYNEQFFGPGTRLTVL.

The V gene is TRBV3-1 (or the pseudogene TRBV3-2), the J gene TRBJ1-6; TRBD1 matches 7 bases. The CDR3 is made up of 14 amino acids. Trimming at V came to 1 base and at J to 10 bases, leaving 4 bases not matched to a gene. The germline V gene encodes CDR1 LGHDT and CDR2 YNNKEL (reference sequence). The CDR3 is CASSQAGTESPLHF. CDR3 coding DNA: TGTGCCAGCAGCCAAGCCGGGACAGAGTCACCCCTCCACTTT.

The gene calls are TRBV7-9 and TRBJ2-3; 8 nucleotides agree with TRBD2. Germline CDR1 is SEHNR and CDR2 is FQNEAQ (reference sequence). This CDR3 has 17 amino acids. Unmatched junction bases numbered 12, after V lost 2 bases and J lost 5 bases. In DNA form, the CDR3 reads TGTGCCAGCAGCTTAACTAGCGGAGGCCAGCGGAAAGATACGCAGTATTTT. Its protein is CASSLTSGGQRKDTQYF.

The V gene is TRBV6-5, the J gene TRBJ2-7; tentative D call: TRBD2 (5 bases). Trimming shortened V by 9 bases and J by 1 base, and 13 bases separated the two germline ends. The CDR3 length is 13 residues. CDR1 is MNHEY and CDR2 is SVGAGI in the germline V gene. The CDR3 nucleotides are TGTGCCAGTACACTAGGAAAGTCCTACGAGCAGTACGTC. It is translated as CASTLGKSYEQYV.

The rearrangement joins TRBV15 to TRBJ1-2; 7 bases agree with TRBD1. The CDR3 sequence is 14 residues long. V lost 0 bases to trimming and J lost 6 bases; unmatched junction nucleotides: 4. Per the germline V gene, CDR1 is LNHNV and CDR2 is YYDKDF (reference sequence). Here the CDR3 reads CATSRDGTGDGYTF. The CDR3 DNA sequence: TGTGCCACCAGCAGAGATGGCACAGGGGATGGCTACACCTTC.

The rearrangement uses TRBV7-3 and TRBJ2-1, with D unclear. The CDR3 totals 14 residues. Trimming took 4 bases from V and 3 from J, leaving 10 bases between them. Per the germline V gene, CDR1 is SGHTA and CDR2 is FQGTGA. The CDR3 sequence is CASSSSAVYNEQFF. Written as DNA, the CDR3 is TGTGCCAGCAGCTCTTCGGCGGTCTACAATGAGCAGTTCTTC.

The chain combines TRBV5-1 with TRBJ2-5; TRBD2 agrees at 9 bases. V trimming: 3 bases; J trimming: 5 bases; junction bases outside the gene matches: 14. Looked up from germline, CDR1 is SGHRS and CDR2 is YFSETQ. The CDR3 extends over 17 amino acids. The CDR3 protein is CASSSGGGRATGETQYF. Written as DNA, the CDR3 is TGCGCCAGCAGCTCCGGGGGCGGGAGGGCTACAGGGGAGACCCAGTACTTC.

The chain is built from TRBV6-5 and TRBJ1-1, with D unresolved. The CDR3 sequence is 15 residues long. Germline V gene data show CDR1 as MNHEY and CDR2 as SVGAGI. The V and J ends lost 6 bases and 4 bases respectively, with 18 bases between them. The CDR3 bases are TGTGCCAGCAGACCGATAGACTTAACGGGCACTGAAGCTTTCTTT. This gives the protein CASRPIDLTGTEAFF.

V and J are TRBV29-1 and TRBJ2-2, with TRBD1 as a possible D gene (6 bases). The germline CDR1 and CDR2 sequences are SQVTM and ANQGSEA. The V gene lost 7 bases and the J gene lost 2 bases, with 11 bases spanning the gap. The CDR3 runs to 13 residues. The CDR3 reads CSGGQINTGELFF. The CDR3 coding sequence is TGCAGCGGCGGACAGATAAACACCGGGGAGCTGTTTTTT.

The chain combines TRBV2 with TRBJ1-3; D may be TRBD1 (5 bases). Deletions cut 6 bases from V and 0 bases from J, with 18 bases between. From germline, CDR1 is SNHLY and CDR2 FYNNEI. The CDR3 extends over 17 amino acids. The CDR3 sequence: CASRSRGGDLSGNTIYF. The DNA of the CDR3 is TGTGCCAGCAGATCTCGGGGGGGGGACCTCTCTGGAAACACCATATATTTT.

The chain couples TRBV5-6 to TRBJ2-2, with TRBD1 matching over 8 bases. The CDR3 contains 13 residues. Germline V lookup: CDR1 SGHDT, CDR2 YYEEEE. Losses at the gene ends were 5 bases for V and 6 bases for J; bases not matched to a gene: 3. CDR3 residues: CASSPDRAGELFF. As DNA, the CDR3 is TGTGCCAGCAGTCCGGACAGGGCCGGGGAGCTGTTTTTT.

The V and J genes are TRBV21-1 and TRBJ2-3; the listed D gene, TRBD2, was not tested against the DNA. TRBV21-1 is annotated as a pseudogene. This CDR3 contains 17 residues. The CDR3 sequence: CASSKGRRALGADTQYF. Written as DNA, the CDR3 is TGTGCCAGCAGCAAAGGGAGGAGGGCCCTCGGGGCAGATACGCAGTATTTT.

The CDR3 DNA is TGTGCCAGCAGCTTAGGGGCAGGGACAACCTATGGCTACACCTTC. Translated, it gives CASSLGAGTTYGYTF. The chain links TRBV11-2 to TRBJ1-2; the D gene is possibly TRBD1 (6 bases). Trimming shortened V by 1 base and J by 4 bases, and 13 bases separated the two germline ends. Germline V lookup: CDR1 SGHAT, CDR2 FQNNGV. The CDR3 consists of 15 residues.

The chain uses TRBV12-3 or TRBV12-4 and TRBJ1-6, with 7 bases that match TRBD1. This CDR3 has 13 residues. V was pared by 5 bases and J by 6 bases, with 1 base of the junction left unmatched. The DNA of the CDR3 is TGTGCCAGCAGTCGACAGGGTAATTCACCCCTCCACTTT. Protein product: CASSRQGNSPLHF.

Only one count was recorded for this clone. The rearrangement uses TRBV29-1 and TRBJ2-4; 10 nucleotides line up with TRBD1. The CDR3 has 16 residues. Germline V gives CDR1 SQVTM, CDR2 ANQGSEA. V dropped 6 bases and J dropped 2; count of bases not matched to a gene: 10. The CDR3 DNA reads TGCAGCGTCGAGACCGGGACAGGGGTGTCCAAAAACATTCAGTACTTC. Its translation: CSVETGTGVSKNIQYF.

The chain uses TRBV14 and TRBJ1-3; perhaps TRBD1 as D (5 bases). V was trimmed by 3 bases and J by 4 bases, leaving 13 bases between them. The CDR3 consists of 15 residues. CDR1 and CDR2 from the germline V gene are SGHDN and FVKESK. The CDR3 sequence: CASSHPWGGGNTIYF. The CDR3, as DNA: TGTGCCAGCAGCCATCCCTGGGGCGGAGGAAACACCATATATTTT.

The chain employs TRBV15 and TRBJ1-2; the match to TRBD1 covers 10 bases. Germline V gene sequence: CDR1 LNHNV, CDR2 YYDKDF (reference sequence). V shed 0 bases and J 5 bases; nucleotides not matched to a gene: 9. CDR3 length equals 17 residues. CDR3 DNA: TGTGCCACCAGCAGAGATCGGGGTGGACAGGGGGGATATGGCTACACCTTC. Its protein product is CATSRDRGGQGGYGYTF.

The CDR3: CASSTSGGGDTQYF. CDR3 nucleotide sequence: TGCGCCAGCAGCACATCAGGGGGCGGAGATACGCAGTATTTT. This sequence joins TRBV5-1 and TRBJ2-3; TRBD1 aligns across 8 bases. The CDR3 runs 14 residues. Losses at the gene ends were 4 bases for V and 5 bases for J; bases not matched to a gene: 6. Per the germline V gene, CDR1 is SGHRS and CDR2 is YFSETQ. The full variable domain, with the rest looked up from reference TRBV5-1 and TRBJ2-3, is KAGVTQTPRYLIKTRGQQVTLSCSPISGHRSVSWYQQTPGQGLQFLFEYFSETQRNKGNFPGRFSGRQFSNSRSEMNVSTLELGDSALYLCASSTSGGGDTQYFGPGTRLTVL.

The chain carries TRBV7-8 and TRBJ2-3; perhaps TRBD2 as D (6 bases). The CDR3 is 15 residues long. Trimming stripped 5 bases from V and 7 bases from J, with 19 bases between. CDR1 SGHVS and CDR2 FQNEAQ come from the germline V gene. The CDR3 sequence is CASSLSGGRGNTQYF. CDR3 in DNA: TGTGCCAGCAGCCTTAGCGGCGGGCGGGGAAATACGCAGTATTTT.

This chain connects TRBV19 to TRBJ1-5, with D perhaps matching TRBD1 (6 bases). Germline values: CDR1 LNHDA, CDR2 SQIVND (reference sequence). Deletions cut 6 bases from V and 7 bases from J, with 16 bases between. The CDR3 is 14 residues long. DNA of the CDR3: TGTGCCAGTAGGAGATCAGGGGCGGAACAGCCCCAGCATTTT. It translates to CASRRSGAEQPQHF.

The chain combines TRBV4-2 with TRBJ1-2; D possibly corresponds to TRBD1 (5 bases). Germline CDR1 is LGHNA and CDR2 is YNFKEQ. There are 15 residues in the CDR3. Trimming took off 4 bases at V and 4 bases at J, with 16 bases between the two ends. CDR3 DNA: TGTGCCAGCAGCCGACCAGCGACAGATACCTATGGCTACACCTTC. The encoded protein is CASSRPATDTYGYTF.

The chain has TRBV27 and TRBJ1-1; D perhaps matches TRBD1 (5 bases). Germline CDR1 MNHEY, CDR2 SMNVEV (reference sequence). V was cut by 6 bases and J by 3 bases, with 20 bases left in between. This CDR3 region has 16 residues. CDR3 residues: CASRRPGLPWDTEAFF. CDR3 nucleotides: TGTGCCAGCAGACGTCCAGGGTTACCTTGGGACACTGAAGCTTTCTTT.

V is TRBV15 and J is TRBJ2-7; TRBD1 agrees at 9 bases. The junction had 2 bases not matched to a gene; V was cut back by 3 bases and J by 2 bases. Germline V gene lookup returns CDR1 LNHNV and CDR2 YYDKDF (reference sequence). This CDR3 is built from 14 residues. The CDR3 region has the DNA TGTGCCACCAGCAGTCGACAGGGGGCCTACGAGCAGTACTTC. As protein: CATSSRQGAYEQYF.

The rearrangement uses TRBV11-2 and TRBJ2-1; 7 bases fit TRBD2. V lost 1 base and J lost 6; bases outside the gene matches: 9. The CDR3 spans 16 residues. Germline lookup yields CDR1 SGHAT and CDR2 FQNNGV. The CDR3 is CASSLALGGGSNEQFF. The DNA for the CDR3 is TGTGCCAGCAGCTTAGCCCTCGGGGGAGGGAGCAATGAGCAGTTCTTC.

The chain links TRBV20-1 to TRBJ2-5, with 9 bases aligning to TRBD1. The CDR3 is 11 amino acids. The germline V gene encodes CDR1 DFQATT and CDR2 SNEGSKA (reference sequence). The CDR3 DNA follows: TGCACTGGGGACAGGGAAGAGACCCAGTACTTC. It yields the protein CTGDREETQYF.

The chain employs TRBV7-9 and TRBJ1-4; 9 bases align to TRBD1. With V trimmed by 5 bases and J by 8 bases, 9 bases remained unmatched. CDR3 length: 15 amino acids. Germline V gene lookup returns CDR1 SEHNR and CDR2 FQNEAQ (reference sequence). CDR3 sequence reads: CASSRAGTGPEKLFF. CDR3 nucleotides: TGTGCCAGCAGCCGCGCCGGGACAGGGCCGGAAAAACTGTTTTTT. Looking up the rest from reference TRBV7-9 and TRBJ1-4 gives the full variable domain: DTGVSQNPRHKITKRGQNVTFRCDPISEHNRLYWYRQTLGQGPEFLTYFQNEAQLEKSRLLSDRFSAERPKGSFSTLEIQRTEQGDSAMYLCASSRAGTGPEKLFFGSGTQLSVL.

The chain is built from TRBV5-1 and TRBJ1-4; D remains unclear. CDR1 is SGHRS, CDR2 YFSETQ, per germline. The CDR3 consists of 16 residues. Trimming left V 4 bases short and J 7 bases short, with 20 bases between. The CDR3: CASSRAQTEISEKLFF. As DNA, the CDR3 is TGCGCCAGCAGCCGTGCCCAGACGGAGATTAGTGAAAAACTGTTTTTT.